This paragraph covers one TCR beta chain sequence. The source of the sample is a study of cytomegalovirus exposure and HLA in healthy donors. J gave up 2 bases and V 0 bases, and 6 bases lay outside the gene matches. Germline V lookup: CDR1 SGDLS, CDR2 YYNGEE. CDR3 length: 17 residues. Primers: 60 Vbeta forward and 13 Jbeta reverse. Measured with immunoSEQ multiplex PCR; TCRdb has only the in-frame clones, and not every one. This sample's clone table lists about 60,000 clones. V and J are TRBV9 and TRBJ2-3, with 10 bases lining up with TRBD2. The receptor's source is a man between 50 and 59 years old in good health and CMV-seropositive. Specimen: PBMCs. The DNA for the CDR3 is TGTGCCAGCAGCGTAGAGGTTAGCGGGGGGTTCACAGATACGCAGTATTTT. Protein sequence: CASSVEVSGGFTDTQYF.